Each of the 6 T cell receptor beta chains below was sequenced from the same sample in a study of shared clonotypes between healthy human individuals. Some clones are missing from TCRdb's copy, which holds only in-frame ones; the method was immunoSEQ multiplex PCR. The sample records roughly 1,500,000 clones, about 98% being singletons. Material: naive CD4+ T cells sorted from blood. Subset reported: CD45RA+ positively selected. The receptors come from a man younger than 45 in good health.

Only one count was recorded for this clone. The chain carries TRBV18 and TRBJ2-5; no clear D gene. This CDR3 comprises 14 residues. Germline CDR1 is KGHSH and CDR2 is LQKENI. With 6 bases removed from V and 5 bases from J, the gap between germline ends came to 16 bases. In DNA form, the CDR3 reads TGTGCCAGCTCTCAAAACTGGGGTAGCGAGACCCAGTACTTC. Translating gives CASSQNWGSETQYF.

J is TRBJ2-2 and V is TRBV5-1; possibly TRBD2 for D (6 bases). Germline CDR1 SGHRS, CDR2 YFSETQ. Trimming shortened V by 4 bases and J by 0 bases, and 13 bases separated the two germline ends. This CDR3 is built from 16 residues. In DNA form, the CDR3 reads TGCGCCAGCAGCGCATTAGCGGAACCGAACACCGGGGAGCTGTTTTTT. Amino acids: CASSALAEPNTGELFF. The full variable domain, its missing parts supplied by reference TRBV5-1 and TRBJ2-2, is KAGVTQTPRYLIKTRGQQVTLSCSPISGHRSVSWYQQTPGQGLQFLFEYFSETQRNKGNFPGRFSGRQFSNSRSEMNVSTLELGDSALYLCASSALAEPNTGELFFGEGSRLTVL.

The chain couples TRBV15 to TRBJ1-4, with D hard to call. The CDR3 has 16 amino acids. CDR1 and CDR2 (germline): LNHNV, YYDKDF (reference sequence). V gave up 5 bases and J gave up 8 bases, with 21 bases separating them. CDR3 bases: TGTGCCACCAGCTCCCGAGGGTCAAGTTGGAGGGAAAAACTGTTTTTT. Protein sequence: CATSSRGSSWREKLFF. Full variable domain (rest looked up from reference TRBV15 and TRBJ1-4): DAMVIQNPRYQVTQFGKPVTLSCSQTLNHNVMYWYQQKSSQAPKLLFHYYDKDFNNEADTPDNFQSRRPNTSFCFLDIRSPGLGDTAMYLCATSSRGSSWREKLFFGSGTQLSVL.

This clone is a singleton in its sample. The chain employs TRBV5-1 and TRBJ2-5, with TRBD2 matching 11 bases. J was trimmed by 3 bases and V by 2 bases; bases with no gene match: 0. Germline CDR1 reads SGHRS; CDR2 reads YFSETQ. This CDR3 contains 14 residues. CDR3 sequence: CASSFSGREETQYF. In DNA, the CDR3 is TGCGCCAGCAGCTTTAGCGGGAGGGAAGAGACCCAGTACTTC.

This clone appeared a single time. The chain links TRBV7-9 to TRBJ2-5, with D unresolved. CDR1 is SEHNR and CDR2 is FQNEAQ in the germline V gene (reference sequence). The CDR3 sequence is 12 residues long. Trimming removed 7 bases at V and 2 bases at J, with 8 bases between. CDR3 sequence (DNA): TGTGCCAGCAAAGGTAGACAAGAGACCCAGTACTTC. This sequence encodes CASKGRQETQYF.

CDR3 loop: CATSRELQGGTEAFF. The CDR3 nucleotides are TGTGCCACCAGCAGAGAGTTACAGGGCGGGACTGAAGCTTTCTTT. The chain combines TRBV15 with TRBJ1-1, with D perhaps TRBD1 (6 bases). Trimming cost V 0 bases and J 5 bases, with 13 bases left between them. The germline V gene has CDR1 LNHNV and CDR2 YYDKDF (reference sequence). CDR3 size: 15 residues. The full variable domain, in which reference TRBV15 and TRBJ1-1 provide the parts outside the CDR3, is DAMVIQNPRYQVTQFGKPVTLSCSQTLNHNVMYWYQQKSSQAPKLLFHYYDKDFNNEADTPDNFQSRRPNTSFCFLDIRSPGLGDTAMYLCATSRELQGGTEAFFGQGTRLTVV.